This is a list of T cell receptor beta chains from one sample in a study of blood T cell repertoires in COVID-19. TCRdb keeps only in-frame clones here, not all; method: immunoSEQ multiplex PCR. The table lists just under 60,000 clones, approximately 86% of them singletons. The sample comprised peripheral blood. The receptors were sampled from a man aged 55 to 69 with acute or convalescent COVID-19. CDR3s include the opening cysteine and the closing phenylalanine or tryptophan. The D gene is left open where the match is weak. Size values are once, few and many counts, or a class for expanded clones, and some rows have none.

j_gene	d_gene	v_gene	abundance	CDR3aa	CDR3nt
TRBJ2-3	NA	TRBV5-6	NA	CASSSYREPYTDTQYF	TGTGCCAGCAGCTCTTACCGGGAACCATACACAGATACGCAGTATTTT
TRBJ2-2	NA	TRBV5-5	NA	CASSFGAPNTGELFF	TGTGCCAGCAGCTTTGGGGCCCCTAACACCGGGGAGCTGTTTTTT
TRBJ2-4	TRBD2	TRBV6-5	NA	CASSYSSGTAKNIQYF	TGTGCCAGCAGTTACTCTAGCGGGACAGCCAAAAACATTCAGTACTTC
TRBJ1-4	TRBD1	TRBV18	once	CASSPDRAVNEKLFF	TGTGCCAGCTCACCGGACAGGGCGGTGAATGAAAAACTGTTTTTT
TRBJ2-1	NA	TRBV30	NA	CAWSTRGLSSYNEQFF	TGTGCCTGGAGTACCAGGGGTCTAAGCTCCTACAATGAGCAGTTCTTC
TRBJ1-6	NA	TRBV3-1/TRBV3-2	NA	CASSQVDRPLHF	TGTGCCAGCAGCCAAGTAGATCGACCCCTCCACTTT
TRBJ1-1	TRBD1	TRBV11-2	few	CASSLVSRGRGENTEAFF	TGTGCCAGCAGCTTAGTCTCCAGGGGGCGCGGGGAGAACACTGAAGCTTTCTTT
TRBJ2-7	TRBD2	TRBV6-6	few	CASSYSRELYEQYF	TGTGCCAGCAGTTACTCGCGGGAGTTGTACGAGCAGTACTTC
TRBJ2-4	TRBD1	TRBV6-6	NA	CASRGQGGKNIQYF	TGTGCCAGCAGGGGACAGGGGGGCAAAAACATTCAGTACTTC
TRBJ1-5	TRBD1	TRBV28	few	CASTKNPWTGAPHQPQHF	TGTGCCAGCACCAAGAATCCTTGGACAGGGGCCCCACATCAGCCCCAGCATTTT
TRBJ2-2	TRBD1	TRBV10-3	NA	CATGTVTGELFF	TGTGCCACCGGGACAGTTACCGGGGAGCTGTTTTTT
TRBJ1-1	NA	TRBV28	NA	CASTFGQLYTEAFF	TGTGCCAGCACCTTCGGACAGTTATACACTGAAGCTTTCTTT
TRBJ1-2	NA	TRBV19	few	CASSIMGGSGYTF	TGTGCCAGTAGTATAATGGGAGGGTCTGGCTACACCTTC
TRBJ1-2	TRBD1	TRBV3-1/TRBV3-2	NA	CASSQRQGAGGYTF	TGTGCCAGCAGCCAAAGACAGGGGGCTGGTGGCTACACCTTC
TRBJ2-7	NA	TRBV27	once	CASARADSYEQYF	TGTGCCAGCGCGCGAGCGGACTCCTACGAGCAGTACTTC
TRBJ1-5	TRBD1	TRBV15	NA	CATSPDRGRNQPQHF	TGTGCCACCAGCCCTGACAGGGGGCGGAATCAGCCCCAGCATTTT
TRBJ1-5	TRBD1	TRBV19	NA	CASSEGQGGRQPQHF	TGTGCCAGTAGCGAAGGACAGGGAGGACGCCAGCCCCAGCATTTT